This T cell receptor beta chain appears in the sequencing data of a study of regulatory T cells in long-lasting Graves disease. The length of the CDR3 is 14 residues. V gave up 5 bases and J gave up 4 bases; unmatched junction bases: 5. Germline V CDR1 and CDR2: DFQATT, SNEGSKA (reference sequence). Time point denoted: persistent/refractory GD, antithyroid drugs over 5 years with positive TRAb. Researchers made the TCR library from RNA that was extracted from PBMCs. HTBI primers from iRepertoire and Arm-PCR of CDR3 regions yielded the TCR beta libraries. In the authors' methods: Among the samples, roughly 61 TRBV and 14 to 15 TRBJ segments were identified. TCRdb called the multiplex PCR reads again in MiXCR, with one record for every CDR3 protein. What appears here as the V and J calls and clone size reflects TCRdb's work, not the paper's. The table shows a few hundred thousand distinct CDR3 sequences, with roughly a fifth occurring only once.

The chain combines TRBV20-1 with TRBJ2-5; 12 bases map to TRBD2. The clonotype comes from a female donor with Graves disease. The source was peripheral blood mononuclear cells (PBMCs), collected when the disease was refractory, from a patient treated with antithyroid drugs. Written as DNA, the CDR3 is TGCAGTGCTCTCCGGGGACTAGCGGGAGAGACCCAGTACTTC. Protein product: CSALRGLAGETQYF.